One sample yielded the 9 T cell receptor beta chains listed below, sequenced in a study of OX40 agonist ivuxolimab in advanced cancers. Produced via immunoSEQ multiplex PCR; TCRdb's table is partial and in-frame only. Seen here are around 72,000 clones, roughly nine tenths observed once, and the top ten hold around 10%. The material sequenced was CD4+ or CD8+ T cells sorted from blood, taken in a trial of the OX40 agonist ivuxolimab. These receptors were collected from an adult with an advanced solid tumor such as melanoma, head and neck, liver or kidney cancer.

The J gene is TRBJ1-2, the V gene TRBV7-9; 11 nucleotides agree with TRBD1. This CDR3 is 15 amino acids long. Germline lookup yields CDR1 SEHNR and CDR2 FQNEAQ (reference sequence). Trimming at V came to 5 bases and at J to 4 bases, leaving 6 bases not matched to a gene. CDR3 sequence (DNA): TGTGCCAGCAGCACCTGGACAGGGGGCTTCTATGGCTACACCTTC. Encoded protein: CASSTWTGGFYGYTF.

The chain couples TRBV7-2 to TRBJ2-5; tentatively, D is TRBD2 (6 bases). CDR3 size: 14 residues. Trimming took off 3 bases at V and 2 bases at J, with 10 bases between the two ends. Germline assignment: CDR1 SGHTA and CDR2 FQGNSA. CDR3 sequence reads: CASSFQSGQETQYF. DNA of the CDR3: TGTGCCAGCAGCTTCCAGAGCGGGCAAGAGACCCAGTACTTC.

The chain links TRBV28 to TRBJ2-4; D may be TRBD1 (6 bases). CDR3 size: 15 residues. Germline values: CDR1 MDHEN, CDR2 SYDVKM. V was clipped by 3 bases and J by 3 bases, with 12 bases between them. The CDR3 nucleotides are TGTGCCAGCAGTTTCGTGTCAGGGGTCAAAAACATTCAGTACTTC. It translates to CASSFVSGVKNIQYF.

In nucleotides, the CDR3 is TGTGCCAGCAGTTTGGCAAGGGGAGTAGGGTACAATGAGCAGTTCTTC. Translated: CASSLARGVGYNEQFF. The genes are TRBV27 and TRBJ2-1; TRBD1 or TRBD2 may be the D gene (5 bases each). Trimming left V 3 bases short and J 4 bases short, with 16 bases between. The CDR3 contains 16 residues. The germline V gene encodes CDR1 MNHEY and CDR2 SMNVEV (reference sequence).

The CDR3 here is CASSFSRINYGYTF. CDR3 nucleotide sequence: TGTGCCAGCAGTTTTAGCAGGATTAACTATGGCTACACCTTC. The chain is built from TRBV27 and TRBJ1-2; D remains ambiguous. The CDR3 consists of 14 residues. V lost 3 bases to trimming and J lost 1 base, with 9 bases between them. Germline V gene sequence: CDR1 MNHEY, CDR2 SMNVEV (reference sequence).

This rearrangement joins TRBV29-1 to TRBJ1-2, with D tentatively TRBD1 (6 bases). This CDR3 comprises 14 residues. CDR1 is SQVTM and CDR2 is ANQGSEA in the germline V gene. The V gene lost 6 bases and the J gene lost 2 bases, with 16 bases spanning the gap. Here the CDR3 reads CSVDRDTRNYGYTF. The CDR3 region has the DNA TGCAGCGTAGATCGGGACACTAGAAACTATGGCTACACCTTC. Using reference TRBV29-1 and TRBJ1-2 for the parts outside the CDR3, the full variable domain is SAVISQKPSRDICQRGTSLTIQCQVDSQVTMMFWYRQQPGQSLTLIATANQGSEATYESGFVIDKFPISRPNLTFSTLTVSNMSPEDSSIYLCSVDRDTRNYGYTFGSGTRLTVV.

This rearrangement joins TRBV13 to TRBJ1-4; the D is unclear. Per the germline V gene, CDR1 is PRHDT and CDR2 is FYEKMQ (reference sequence). The CDR3 sequence is 13 residues long. Trimming took 0 bases from V and 10 from J, leaving 9 bases between them. CDR3: CASSLGLSRKLFF. The CDR3, as DNA: TGTGCCAGCAGCTTAGGCCTGTCCCGAAAACTGTTTTTT.

The V gene is TRBV11-2, the J gene TRBJ2-3; D is ambiguous. The CDR3 totals 12 residues. Trimming left V 5 bases short and J 2 bases short, with 5 bases between. CDR1 and CDR2 (germline): SGHAT, FQNNGV. CDR3 bases: TGTGCCAGCAGCCCGAACACAGATACGCAGTATTTT. Amino acids: CASSPNTDTQYF.

V is TRBV9 and J is TRBJ2-2; D not certain. The CDR3 has 13 residues. The germline CDR1 and CDR2 sequences are SGDLS and YYNGEE. V was pared by 0 bases and J by 8 bases, with 8 bases between. The CDR3 DNA is TGTGCCAGCAGCGTAGAAGGCCGAGGGGAGCTGTTTTTT. It yields the protein CASSVEGRGELFF.